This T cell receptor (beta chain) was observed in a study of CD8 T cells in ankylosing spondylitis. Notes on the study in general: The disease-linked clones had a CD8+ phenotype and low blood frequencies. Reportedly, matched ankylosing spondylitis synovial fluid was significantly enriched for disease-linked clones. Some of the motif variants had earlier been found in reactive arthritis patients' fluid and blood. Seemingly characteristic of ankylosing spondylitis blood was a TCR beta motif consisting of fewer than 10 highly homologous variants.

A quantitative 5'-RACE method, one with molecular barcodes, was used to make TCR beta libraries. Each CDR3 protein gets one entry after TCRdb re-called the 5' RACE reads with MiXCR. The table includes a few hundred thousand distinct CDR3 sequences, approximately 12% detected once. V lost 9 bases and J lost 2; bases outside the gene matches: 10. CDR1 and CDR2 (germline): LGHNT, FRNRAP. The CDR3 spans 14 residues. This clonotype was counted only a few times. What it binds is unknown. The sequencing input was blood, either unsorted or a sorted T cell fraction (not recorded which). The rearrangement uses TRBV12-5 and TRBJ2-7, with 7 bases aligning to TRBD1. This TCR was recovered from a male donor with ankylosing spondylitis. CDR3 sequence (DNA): TGTGCTAGAACCCTCCGGGACAGAGCCTACGAGCAGTACTTC. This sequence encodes CARTLRDRAYEQYF.